This T cell receptor (beta chain) was profiled in a study of cytomegalovirus exposure and HLA in healthy donors. It was with 60 Vbeta and 13 Jbeta primers that the PCR ran. In the study's own analysis: As a later analysis found, there were 80 million to 90 million unique TCR beta chains, of which roughly 11 million were shared. Generated by immunoSEQ multiplex PCR, the TCRdb table keeps only in-frame clones and is missing some. That table furnishes V, J and clone size, whereas the DNA furnished D and trimming. The sample has over 200,000 clones, approximately 87% seen once. Notes on the study in general: Over 150 TCR beta chains were listed as cytomegalovirus-associated. It was assumed in the presence/absence analyses that sequencing depth was roughly uniform across donors. Another analysis was done later, and it associated approximately 15,000 TCR beta sequences with HLA alleles at 0.05 false discovery rate.

A single count supports this clone. What it binds is not known. Trimming took 5 bases from V and 2 from J; bases not matched to a gene: 6. The CDR3 loop spans 15 amino acids. CDR1 is MNHEY, CDR2 SMNVEV, per germline (reference sequence). This TCR was recovered from a human donor in good health. V gene TRBV27 combines with J gene TRBJ2-3; 8 nucleotides match TRBD1. The sample comprised PBMCs. The CDR3 reads CASSMDRAPTDTQYF. The CDR3 DNA follows: TGTGCCAGCAGTATGGACAGGGCCCCCACAGATACGCAGTATTTT.